The clone carrying this T cell receptor (beta chain) was seen a few times. The antigen remains unidentified. With 0 bases clipped from V and 4 bases from J, the junction kept 10 bases outside the gene matches. Per germline, CDR1 DFQATT and CDR2 SNEGSKA (reference sequence). This CDR3 comprises 16 residues. The data derive from a study of blood T cells in healthy people across ages. Study-wide results and limits: Diversity estimates from one million T cells were considered underestimates.

Together with a sample-barcoded 5' primer, a J-beta primer mix was included in a second PCR lasting about 6 to 11 cycles. TCRdb reprocessed the 5' RACE reads with MiXCR, giving one entry per CDR3 protein. The sample yields 540,000 or so distinct CDR3 sequences, less than 60% seen once. The sequenced sample was blood. The rearrangement joins TRBV20-1 to TRBJ2-3, with 7 bases matching TRBD2. The sequence derives from an older man in good health. CDR3 DNA: TGCAGTGCTAGAGATTGGATGGCGGGAGCCTCAGATACGCAGTATTTT. Encoded protein: CSARDWMAGASDTQYF.